Described below is a single TCR beta chain sequence and its context. The target of this receptor is not known. Qualities for individual bases were not recorded, and no much larger clone is one base off. Interpreted using the paper, the time point label stands for: patch test 3, about 24 weeks after DPC sensitization. This specimen's treatment or condition label, interpreted: therapeutic diphenylcyclopropenone sensitization with weekly scalp DPC. Blood at each patch-test visit was drawn before the patch test was applied. Patients were eligible if aged 18 to 70, diagnosed with alopecia and judged suitable for DPC therapy, and pregnant patients were excluded. Total RNA was extracted from unfractionated whole blood collected in Tempus Blood RNA tubes. A distance of 26 bases separates the germline ends of V and J, which lose 5 bases and 5 bases respectively. From a lookup of the germline V gene, CDR1 and CDR2 are MNHEY and SVGEGT. The CDR3 contains 18 residues, cysteine and phenylalanine counted. The kept DNA is CDR3 alone, 54 bases in frame from the first base.

Library preparation was by RACE. Sequencer: NextSeq 500. During library preparation, unique molecular identifiers were attached to individual cDNA molecules so that TCRs could be counted in a quantitative, reproducible way. Both TCR alpha and TCR beta chains were sequenced from each blood RNA sample. In the source study's methods: The median number of TCRs per sample was some 100,000, ranging from about 23,224 to 700,000. V, J and CDR3 annotation of the TCR reads was performed with the Decombinator software suite. To make PS versus PT1 abundance plots, every sample was subsampled to the same number of TCRs (28,000). Expanded TCRs were defined as absent before sensitization and observed at least eight times at the 2-week time point. TCRdb's own reprocessing of the public reads used fastp at Q25 and MiXCR and kept productive beta chains. Identical CDR3 proteins give one entry, which carries the most common genes and DNA. TCRdb, rather than the study authors, made the V and J calls. Recorded for this sample are 150,000 to 200,000 distinct CDR3 sequences; 20% to 25% of them occurred a single time. The biggest ten clones account for approximately 2.5% of the sample.

The data stem from a study of human T cells and chemical hapten exposure (dated by TCRdb to the early 2020s). Notes on the research overall: For sensitization, 2% DPC in acetone was applied to a roughly 2 cm by roughly 2 cm area of upper inner arm skin. Patients additionally received weekly therapeutic DPC doses to the scalp throughout the roughly 25-week study period. Patch testing was done on the upper back using Finn chambers containing 0.01% DPC, and results were scored after 6 days according to International Contact Dermatitis Research Group standards. Most of the patients in the cohort were female, and the cohort covered alopecia areata with under or over 50% scalp involvement, alopecia totalis and alopecia universalis. The libraries were sequenced as a pool, and the TCR yield per sample differed mostly because of small variations in library volumes within the pool. Peripheral blood TCR repertoire changes were tracked in vivo in alopecia patients during primary and secondary sensitization to the hapten diphenylcyclopropenone (DPC). Blood was sampled from patients pre-sensitization (week 0) and at 2, 6 and about 24 weeks after DPC sensitization. For TCR sequencing, blood came from twenty-nine alopecia patients at anywhere from one to four time points (pre-sensitization, 2, 6 and 24 weeks).

General study outcomes and caveats: No change with DPC sensitization was found in the number of TCRs above 1 in 1000 frequency, and no evidence of global repertoire structure alterations was found. Patch test score correlated positively with the number of PT1 expanded TCRs, reaching significance at thresholds 8, 16 and 32 but not at 4. Expanded TCRs formed significantly more large CDR3 similarity clusters than pre-sensitization or healthy control sets, consistent with antigen-driven responses. Because all patients had alopecia, a presumed autoimmune disease, the immune response of the patients might differ from that of healthy individuals. After repeated subsampling, the strength of the expansion versus patch-test correlation and the threshold at which it became significant changed.

The rearranged chain carries TRBV6-2 or TRBV6-3 and TRBJ2-3; tentative D gene TRBD2, with 6 bases matching. The sequence was obtained from a middle-aged woman with alopecia areata. Some clones in this sample may be carry-over from other donors' samples. The sequences come from whole blood, collected in connection with sensitization to the hapten diphenylcyclopropenone (DPC). For the CDR3, the sequence is CASSTLRQPGGRVDTQYF. The nucleotide sequence reads TGTGCCAGCAGTACCCTCCGCCAGCCCGGGGGAAGAGTAGATACGCAGTATTTT.